This section outlines one TCR beta chain sequence together with its context. The sample belongs to a study of blood T cell repertoires in COVID-19. V lost 2 bases, J lost 7 bases, and 21 bases lay in between. CDR1 is SEHNR, CDR2 FQNEAQ, per germline (reference sequence). This CDR3 is 17 amino acids long. The repertoire was sequenced with immunoSEQ multiplex PCR; TCRdb's copy has only in-frame clones and lacks some. The table shows fewer than 500,000 clones, with nearly 90% occurring only once. V and J are TRBV7-9 and TRBJ2-1; possibly TRBD2 for D (6 bases). Sequencing was carried out using PBMCs or T cells enriched from blood (not recorded which). This clonotype was sampled from a young woman with acute COVID-19. CDR3 nucleotides: TGTGCCAGCAGCTTAAGGCGCTGGGACTTCAGGCGGAATGAGCAGTTCTTC. Translating it yields CASSLRRWDFRRNEQFF. The full variable domain, with the rest looked up from reference TRBV7-9 and TRBJ2-1, is DTGVSQNPRHKITKRGQNVTFRCDPISEHNRLYWYRQTLGQGPEFLTYFQNEAQLEKSRLLSDRFSAERPKGSFSTLEIQRTEQGDSAMYLCASSLRRWDFRRNEQFFGPGTRLTVL.